Listed here are 7 T cell receptor delta chains from one sample, sequenced in a study of γδ T cells in repeated Plasmodium falciparum infection (dated by TCRdb to about 2021). For bulk TCR repertoire analysis, Vgamma9/Vdelta2+ and Vdelta2-negative gammadelta T cell populations were isolated by flow sorting from peripheral blood mononuclear cells. The library was generated by multiplex PCR. Sequencing was performed on an Illumina MiSeq. Clones were re-identified by TCRdb from the public reads with CATT, and rows with the same DNA were merged. Counted in this sample were roughly 86,000 delta-chain clones; over 1.3% of them appeared once. The ten largest account for around 8.3% of the sample. The sample consisted of gamma-delta T cells from blood. These receptors were taken from a pool of human donors (malaria-infected and uninfected, not separated).

Many counts were recorded for this clone. The same CDR3 also results from other DNA sequences found in this sample. This sequence joins TRDV1 and TRDJ1, with D tentatively TRDD3 (6 bases). Germline CDR1 is TSWWSYY and CDR2 is QGS. The V end lost 1 base, the J end lost 0 bases, and 24 bases lay between the germline ends. The CDR3 extends over 20 amino acids. Here the CDR3 DNA reads TGTGCTCTTGGGGAACCCAAAAAGTGGGTCTGGGGACCGTACACCGATAAACTCATCTTT. Its protein product is CALGEPKKWVWGPYTDKLIF.

As for this clone: The protein TCRdb lists belongs to a much larger clone and differs from this DNA's translation at residue 4, which points to a read error; the protein shown is made from the DNA. The gene calls are TRDV2 and TRDJ3; 11 positions match TRDD3. The J gene, missing from TCRdb, was assigned here through DNA to germline matching. CDR1 and CDR2 from the germline V gene are GEAIGNYY and EKD. There are 20 residues in the CDR3. The CDR3 region is CACVTVRTGGYSWDTRQMFF. Here the CDR3 DNA reads TGTGCCTGTGTCACCGTGAGGACTGGGGGATACTCCTGGGACACCCGACAGATGTTTTTC.

This clone has only a few counts. The protein that TCRdb holds for this DNA derives from a much larger clone and differs from the translated DNA at residue 4, which likely indicates a read error; the protein shown here is translated from the DNA. The V call is TRDV2, the J call TRDJ1, with unresolved D. The CDR3 spans 14 residues. CDR1 and CDR2 from the germline V gene are GEAIGNYY and EKD. CDR3 region: CACVTVSGTDKLIF. CDR3 coding DNA: TGTGCCTGTGTCACCGTTTCAGGGACCGATAAACTCATCTTT.

Only a few counts were recorded for this clone. The mismatch at residue 22 between this DNA's translation and the TCRdb protein of a much larger clone likely reflects a read error; the protein shown is translated from the DNA. The J gene went uncalled, whereas the V gene is TRDV1; TRDD3, as called in the table, went unchecked against the DNA. The CDR3 has 24 residues. Germline V lookup: CDR1 TSWWSYY, CDR2 QGS. Here the CDR3 DNA reads TGTGCTCTTGGGGAACTAAGATACCTCCTCACGGTGGATACTCCGGACTTCTACACCGATAAACCCATCTTT. Its translation is CALGELRYLLTVDTPDFYTDKPIF.

This clone was counted only a few times. A far larger clone lies a single base away; this is likely a read error. Other DNA sequences in the sample encode the same CDR3. CDR3 region: CACDVLGDTSSWDTRQMFF. CDR3 DNA sequence: TGTGCCTGTGACGTACTGGGGGACACGAGCTCCTGGGACACCCGACAGATGTTTTTC. The chain recombines TRDV2 with TRDJ3; 9 nucleotides match TRDD3. TCRdb gives no J gene; it was assigned here by matching the DNA to germline. This CDR3 has 19 residues. Trimming removed 3 bases from V and 0 bases from J; junction bases left unmatched: 8. Germline-derived CDR1 and CDR2 are GEAIGNYY and EKD.

About this clone: The protein that TCRdb holds for this DNA derives from a much larger clone and differs from the translated DNA at residue 16, which likely indicates a read error; the protein shown here is translated from the DNA. The V gene corresponds to TRDV1; no J gene was called; the table's D call TRDD3 went unverified against the DNA. Per the germline V gene, CDR1 is TSWWSYY and CDR2 is QGS. The CDR3 has 18 residues. CDR3 sequence reads: CALGELGGHGIRADKPIF. The CDR3 nucleotides read TGTGCTCTTGGGGAACTCGGTGGGCACGGGATACGGGCCGATAAACCCATCTTT.

Ten or more counts support this clone. A far larger clone differs by one base, so this is likely a read error. This CDR3 is also generated by other DNA sequences in the sample. The J gene is TRDJ1, the V gene TRDV2, with 8 bases lining up with TRDD3. Germline trimming cut 4 bases from V and 5 bases from J; bases unmatched to any gene: 20. The germline V gene has CDR1 GEAIGNYY and CDR2 EKD. The CDR3 spans 18 residues. The chain's CDR3 is CACEGIREGKASPDKLIF. The CDR3 DNA is TGTGCCTGTGAAGGGATACGCGAGGGGAAAGCATCCCCAGATAAACTCATCTTT.